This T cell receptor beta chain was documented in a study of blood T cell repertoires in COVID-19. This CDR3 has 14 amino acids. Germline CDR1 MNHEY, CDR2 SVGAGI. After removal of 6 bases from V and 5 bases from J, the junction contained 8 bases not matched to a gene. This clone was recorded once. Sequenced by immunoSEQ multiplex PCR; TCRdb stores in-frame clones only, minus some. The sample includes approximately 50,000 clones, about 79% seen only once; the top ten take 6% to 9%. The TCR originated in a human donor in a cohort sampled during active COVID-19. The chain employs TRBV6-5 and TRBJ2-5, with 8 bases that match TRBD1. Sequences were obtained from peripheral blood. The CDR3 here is CASSPRTGRETQYF. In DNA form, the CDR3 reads TGTGCCAGCAGCCCACGGACAGGGAGGGAGACCCAGTACTTC.